The 8 T cell receptor beta chains listed next were all sequenced from one sample in a study of HIV-infected patients and healthy controls. cDNA was made from 500 ng RNA using alpha and beta constant primers. Using multiplexing indices, alpha and beta chain libraries were generated apart by chain-specific third strand synthesis. TCRdb ran MiXCR on the 5' RACE reads and lists one entry per CDR3 protein. The table lists over 8,000 distinct CDR3 sequences, about 10% of them singletons, with over 15% in the top ten. All unsorted peripheral T cells were captured because whole blood was used without fractionation. The material was blood, obtained before antiretroviral therapy. Receptors were obtained from an adult with HIV infection.

This clonotype was counted at least ten times. The rearrangement links TRBV20-1 to TRBJ2-3; TRBD1 matches at 9 bases. Germline loops: CDR1 DFQATT, CDR2 SNEGSKA (reference sequence). Trimming removed 6 bases from V and 5 bases from J; junction bases left unmatched: 6. The CDR3 has 13 residues. The CDR3 region has the DNA TGCAGTGCCGAGACAGGGGGTGGAGATACGCAGTATTTT. It is translated as CSAETGGGDTQYF.

This clonotype has more than one count but fewer than ten. The V and J genes are TRBV27 and TRBJ1-2; the D gene is possibly TRBD1 (6 bases). The germline gives CDR1 MNHEY, CDR2 SMNVEV (reference sequence). Trimming took 6 bases from V and 8 from J, leaving 19 bases between them. CDR3 size: 14 residues. This CDR3 reads CASSLTGRNMGYTF. Here the CDR3 DNA reads TGTGCCAGCAGCCTGACAGGACGTAATATGGGCTACACCTTC.

The rearrangement links TRBV6-2 or TRBV6-3 to TRBJ1-4; 7 bases are shared with TRBD1. Germline loops: CDR1 MNHEY, CDR2 SVGEGT. V trimming: 8 bases; J trimming: 5 bases; junction bases outside the gene matches: 23. The CDR3 consists of 19 residues. The CDR3 loop reads CASRPPPGQTNLRNEKLFF. The DNA of the CDR3 is TGTGCCAGCCGCCCGCCGCCGGGACAGACAAACTTAAGGAATGAAAAACTGTTTTTT.

This clonotype was recorded a few times. The V and J genes are TRBV28 and TRBJ1-1; D is perhaps TRBD1 (5 bases). This CDR3 comprises 15 residues. The germline V gene encodes CDR1 MDHEN and CDR2 SYDVKM. Between the trimmed V and J ends, which lost 9 bases and 11 bases, there was a span of 28 bases. DNA of the CDR3: TGTGCCAGTGTGGCTCCCACCGGGACTCCCATGGGTGCTTTCTTT. Translation: CASVAPTGTPMGAFF.

This clonotype was seen more than once but under ten times. The chain uses TRBV4-1 and TRBJ2-1, with 13 bases aligning to TRBD2. J was trimmed by 10 bases and V by 0 bases; bases with no gene match: 9. In germline, CDR1 is MGHRA, CDR2 YSYEKL. This CDR3 has 17 amino acids. As DNA, the CDR3 is TGCGCCAGCAGCCAAGATGGGGGACTAGCGGGAAGTCGCGAGCAGTTCTTC. Its protein product is CASSQDGGLAGSREQFF.

This clonotype is judged medium-sized. V and J are TRBV7-8 and TRBJ1-5; D possibly corresponds to TRBD1 (6 bases). The CDR3 contains 11 residues. Trimming took 1 base from V and 16 from J, leaving 11 bases between them. The germline V gene encodes CDR1 SGHVS and CDR2 FQNEAQ. For the CDR3, the DNA is TGTGCCAGCAGCTTAGGACAGGTTCAACATTTT. It specifies CASSLGQVQHF.

The sample holds many counts of this clonotype. The chain employs TRBV5-6 and TRBJ2-1, with TRBD2 as a possible D gene (5 bases). V was clipped by 7 bases and J by 4 bases, with 18 bases between them. The CDR3 loop spans 15 amino acids. Germline values: CDR1 SGHDT, CDR2 YYEEEE. DNA for the CDR3: TGTGCCAGCTCGCCGGGCCTTGGACTGTACAATGAGCAGTTCTTC. Translation: CASSPGLGLYNEQFF.

The chain combines TRBV12-3 or TRBV12-4 with TRBJ2-2, with 10 bases aligning to TRBD2. The CDR3 totals 15 residues. J gave up 5 bases and V 3 bases, and 3 bases lay outside the gene matches. CDR3 in DNA: TGTGCCAGCAGTTTTTTACTAGCGGGAACCGGGGAGCTGTTTTTT. Protein: CASSFLLAGTGELFF.